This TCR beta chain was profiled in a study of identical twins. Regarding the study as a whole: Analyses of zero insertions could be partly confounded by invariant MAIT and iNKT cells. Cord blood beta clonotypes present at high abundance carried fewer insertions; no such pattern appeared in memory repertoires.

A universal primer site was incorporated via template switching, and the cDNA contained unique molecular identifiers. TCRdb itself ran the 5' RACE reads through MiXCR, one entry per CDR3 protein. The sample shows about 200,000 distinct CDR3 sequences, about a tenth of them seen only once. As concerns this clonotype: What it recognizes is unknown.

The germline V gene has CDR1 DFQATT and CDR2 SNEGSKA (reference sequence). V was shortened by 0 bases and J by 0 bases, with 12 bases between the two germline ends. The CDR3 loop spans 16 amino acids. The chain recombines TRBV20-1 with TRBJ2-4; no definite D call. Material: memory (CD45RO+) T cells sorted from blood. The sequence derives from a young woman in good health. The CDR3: CSARDNGRLAKNIQYF. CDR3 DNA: TGCAGTGCTAGAGATAACGGGCGCCTAGCCAAAAACATTCAGTACTTC.